These 25 T cell receptor beta chains were sequenced from one sample in a study of T cell responses to AZD1222 COVID-19 vaccine. The method was immunoSEQ multiplex PCR; TCRdb's version includes in-frame clones alone and lacks a portion of them. The sample gives 150,000 to 200,000 clones, around 93% of which show up once; 1.1% to 1.5% is in the top ten. The material sequenced was peripheral blood, taken on day 0 of AZD1222 vaccination. The receptors stem from an adult in good health.

This rearrangement joins TRBV28 to TRBJ1-6; no definite D call. Germline CDR1 MDHEN, CDR2 SYDVKM. Trimming pared 2 bases from V and 9 bases from J, leaving 8 bases between. This CDR3 spans 13 amino acids. As DNA, the CDR3 is TGTGCCAGCAGTTTACCTCTGTCTTCACCCCTCCACTTT. Translation: CASSLPLSSPLHF.

The chain uses TRBV11-2 and TRBJ2-7; 12 positions agree with TRBD1. Germline V CDR1 and CDR2: SGHAT, FQNNGV. There are 18 residues in the CDR3. V trimming: 2 bases; J trimming: 1 base; junction bases outside the gene matches: 9. The CDR3 loop reads CASSLSGTGGGASYEQYF. DNA of the CDR3: TGTGCCAGCAGCTTATCCGGGACAGGGGGCGGTGCTTCCTACGAGCAGTACTTC.

This chain links TRBV27 with TRBJ1-5; D gene ambiguous. This CDR3 spans 14 amino acids. CDR1 is MNHEY, CDR2 SMNVEV, per germline (reference sequence). Trimming left V 2 bases short and J 5 bases short, with 10 bases between. CDR3 loop: CASSLIGQDQPQHF. For the CDR3, the DNA is TGTGCCAGCAGTTTAATAGGGCAAGATCAGCCCCAGCATTTT.

This clone was seen a handful of times. The chain uses TRBV11-2 and TRBJ2-3, with D hard to call. Germline V lookup: CDR1 SGHAT, CDR2 FQNNGV. Trimming stripped 5 bases from V and 1 base from J, with 10 bases between. The CDR3 consists of 14 residues. In DNA, the CDR3 is TGTGCCAGCAGCCCACGGCAGGGCACAGATACGCAGTATTTT. Protein sequence: CASSPRQGTDTQYF.

V and J are TRBV6-5 and TRBJ1-1; 7 nucleotides align to TRBD1. CDR3 length: 13 residues. The germline gives CDR1 MNHEY, CDR2 SVGAGI. The V segment lost 7 bases and the J segment 0 bases; nucleotides outside the gene matches: 2. As DNA, the CDR3 is TGTGCCAGCAAGACAGGGCTGAACACTGAAGCTTTCTTT. This translates into CASKTGLNTEAFF.

The chain has TRBV4-2 and TRBJ2-7, with no clear D. The CDR3 runs to 15 residues. Germline V lookup: CDR1 LGHNA, CDR2 YNFKEQ. The V end was cut by 0 bases, the J end by 0 bases, with 9 bases between. DNA for the CDR3: TGTGCCAGCAGCCAAGATAGCACCAGCTCCTACGAGCAGTACTTC. Amino acid sequence: CASSQDSTSSYEQYF.

V and J are TRBV28 and TRBJ1-4; perhaps TRBD1 as D (6 bases). This CDR3 comprises 14 residues. V was shortened by 6 bases and J by 4 bases, with 12 bases between the two germline ends. CDR1 MDHEN and CDR2 SYDVKM come from the germline V gene. The CDR3 spells CASSSGQHNEKLFF. For the CDR3, the DNA is TGTGCCAGCAGCTCCGGACAGCATAATGAAAAACTGTTTTTT.

This clone was counted a single time. V is TRBV5-4 and J is TRBJ2-3, with no clear D. The CDR3 consists of 13 residues. Germline CDR1 reads SGHNT; CDR2 reads YYREEE (reference sequence). With 4 bases removed from V and 0 bases from J, the gap between germline ends came to 6 bases. CDR3 DNA sequence: TGTGCCAGCAGCGTAGGGAGCACAGATACGCAGTATTTT. It specifies CASSVGSTDTQYF. Looking up the rest from reference TRBV5-4 and TRBJ2-3 gives the full variable domain: ETGVTQSPTHLIKTRGQQVTLRCSSQSGHNTVSWYQQALGQGPQFIFQYYREEENGRGNFPPRFSGLQFPNYSSELNVNALELDDSALYLCASSVGSTDTQYFGPGTRLTVL.

The genes are TRBV30 and TRBJ1-1; 7 positions agree with TRBD1. Unmatched junction bases numbered 7, after V lost 0 bases and J lost 6 bases. From germline, CDR1 is GTSNPN and CDR2 SVGIG (reference sequence). The CDR3 sequence is 14 residues long. CDR3 in amino acids: CAWSVRGGSAEAFF. The CDR3 DNA follows: TGTGCCTGGAGTGTACGAGGGGGCTCGGCTGAAGCTTTCTTT.

The chain carries TRBV6-2 or TRBV6-3 and TRBJ1-2; 9 bases are a match to TRBD1. The CDR3 length is 16 residues. Per germline, CDR1 MNHEY and CDR2 SVGEGT. The ends lost 6 bases at V and 6 bases at J; junction bases unmatched: 14. In DNA form, the CDR3 reads TGTGCCAGCAGCACCTCCCGGGACAGGGTAATAGATGGCTACACCTTC. It is translated as CASSTSRDRVIDGYTF.

The chain recombines TRBV7-9 with TRBJ1-2, with 7 bases identical to TRBD1. Germline CDR1 SEHNR, CDR2 FQNEAQ (reference sequence). The CDR3 spans 16 residues. V shed 0 bases and J 4 bases; nucleotides not matched to a gene: 8. The CDR3 nucleotides are TGTGCCAGCAGCTTAGCGGCAGGGGGTTCCCGCTATGGCTACACCTTC. Translation: CASSLAAGGSRYGYTF. The complete variable domain, with remaining parts taken from reference TRBV7-9 and TRBJ1-2, reads DTGVSQNPRHKITKRGQNVTFRCDPISEHNRLYWYRQTLGQGPEFLTYFQNEAQLEKSRLLSDRFSAERPKGSFSTLEIQRTEQGDSAMYLCASSLAAGGSRYGYTFGSGTRLTVV.

The CDR3 region has the DNA TGCGCCAGCAGCCGGCTAGCGGGCACCGGGGAGCTGTTTTTT. Translating it yields CASSRLAGTGELFF. The V gene is TRBV4-1, the J gene TRBJ2-2; TRBD2 matches 8 bases. V was pared by 4 bases and J by 4 bases, with 2 bases of the junction left unmatched. Germline V gene lookup returns CDR1 MGHRA and CDR2 YSYEKL. The CDR3 loop spans 14 amino acids.

DNA for the CDR3: TGTGCCAGCTCCCTAGGGTCTAGCGGGGGTAGAAACATTCAGTACTTC. This codes for CASSLGSSGGRNIQYF. The V call is TRBV7-8, the J call TRBJ2-4, with 10 nucleotides matching TRBD2. Looked up from germline, CDR1 is SGHVS and CDR2 is FQNEAQ. The CDR3 contains 16 residues. Unmatched junction bases numbered 13, after V lost 8 bases and J lost 6 bases.

CDR3 in amino acids: CATSEAGQGYNEQFF. The CDR3, as DNA: TGTGCCACCAGTGAGGCGGGACAGGGCTACAATGAGCAGTTCTTC. This chain links TRBV24-1 with TRBJ2-1; the match to TRBD1 covers 9 bases. Germline values: CDR1 KGHDR, CDR2 SFDVKD. J was trimmed by 3 bases and V by 4 bases; bases with no gene match: 3. The CDR3 spans 15 residues.

This chain links TRBV3-1 (or the pseudogene TRBV3-2) with TRBJ2-2; D is unresolved. V was trimmed by 6 bases and J by 5 bases, leaving 4 bases between them. The CDR3 runs 11 residues. Per germline, CDR1 LGHDT and CDR2 YNNKEL (reference sequence). CDR3 nucleotides: TGTGCCAGCAGACAAACCGGGGAGCTGTTTTTT. Translating it yields CASRQTGELFF.

This chain connects TRBV7-2 to TRBJ2-7; 10 bases match TRBD2. Per germline, CDR1 SGHTA and CDR2 FQGNSA. This CDR3 contains 15 residues. V lost 8 bases, J lost 4 bases, and 11 bases stayed unmatched. The CDR3 is CASASIAGGRYEQYF. The CDR3 coding sequence is TGTGCCAGCGCTTCCATAGCGGGAGGTAGATACGAGCAGTACTTC.

This rearrangement joins TRBV24-1 to TRBJ1-5; perhaps TRBD1 as D (5 bases). Germline V gene data show CDR1 as KGHDR and CDR2 as SFDVKD. Trimming took 2 bases from V and 7 from J, leaving 14 bases between them. The CDR3 runs 15 residues. This CDR3 reads CATSDSPGLGQPQHF. Written as DNA, the CDR3 is TGTGCCACCAGTGATTCCCCAGGGTTAGGGCAGCCCCAGCATTTT.

The V gene is TRBV3-1 (or the pseudogene TRBV3-2), the J gene TRBJ2-3; no reliable D call. The CDR3 sequence is 14 residues long. V was cut by 9 bases and J by 4 bases, with 17 bases left in between. Per germline, CDR1 LGHDT and CDR2 YNNKEL (reference sequence). The CDR3 coding sequence is TGTGCCAGAGCCACCCAGTCGCCCCCAGATACGCAGTATTTT. It translates to CARATQSPPDTQYF.

This chain connects TRBV5-6 to TRBJ2-3, with 7 bases lining up with TRBD2. Trimming cost V 2 bases and J 0 bases; bases outside gene matches: 15. The CDR3 totals 19 residues. Germline loops: CDR1 SGHDT, CDR2 YYEEEE. The CDR3 sequence is CASSFKTSRSLSSTDTQYF. The CDR3 coding sequence is TGTGCCAGCAGCTTTAAGACTAGCCGATCTCTTTCGAGCACAGATACGCAGTATTTT.

The chain joins TRBV7-2 to TRBJ2-7; weak D call: TRBD2 (6 bases). Germline lookup yields CDR1 SGHTA and CDR2 FQGNSA. The V and J ends lost 3 bases and 3 bases respectively, with 15 bases between them. CDR3 length equals 15 residues. CDR3: CASSLTSDYSYEQYF. CDR3 coding DNA: TGTGCCAGCAGCTTGACCTCGGACTATAGCTACGAGCAGTACTTC. Looking up the rest from reference TRBV7-2 and TRBJ2-7 gives the full variable domain: GAGVSQSPSNKVTEKGKDVELRCDPISGHTALYWYRQSLGQGLEFLIYFQGNSAPDKSGLPSDRFSAERTGGSVSTLTIQRTQQEDSAVYLCASSLTSDYSYEQYFGPGTRLTVT.

V is TRBV15 and J is TRBJ1-5; D is unclear. The CDR3 has 13 amino acids. The germline gives CDR1 LNHNV, CDR2 YYDKDF (reference sequence). V was shortened by 6 bases and J by 7 bases, with 13 bases between the two germline ends. The chain's CDR3 is CATSSGSQQPQHF. DNA for the CDR3: TGTGCCACCAGTTCGGGGTCCCAGCAGCCCCAGCATTTT.

This clone showed up just a few times. V usage is TRBV6-5 and J usage is TRBJ2-7, with D hard to call. This CDR3 spans 15 amino acids. Germline lookup yields CDR1 MNHEY and CDR2 SVGAGI. Trimming shortened V by 6 bases and J by 2 bases, and 17 bases separated the two germline ends. The CDR3 loop is CASSQAGVGTYEQYF. The CDR3 DNA is TGTGCCAGCAGCCAGGCTGGAGTGGGGACCTACGAGCAGTACTTC.

The chain carries TRBV6-1 and TRBJ1-2; a possible D gene is TRBD1 (5 bases). The germline V gene has CDR1 MNHNS and CDR2 SASEGT. This CDR3 is built from 16 residues. V lost 0 bases, J lost 3 bases, and 14 bases lay in between. The CDR3, as DNA: TGTGCCAGCAGTGAAGCGGCGGCAGGGCCTTACTATGGCTACACCTTC. Its protein is CASSEAAAGPYYGYTF.

This clone was seen only once. This sequence joins TRBV5-4 and TRBJ2-4, with 10 bases matching TRBD2. The V gene end was trimmed by 2 bases and the J gene end by 2 bases; junction bases not matched to a gene: 1. CDR1 and CDR2 from the germline V gene are SGHNT and YYREEE (reference sequence). The CDR3 is 15 residues long. CDR3 sequence: CASSLAGGSKNIQYF. CDR3 in DNA: TGTGCCAGCAGCTTAGCGGGGGGGTCCAAAAACATTCAGTACTTC.

The V and J genes are TRBV7-9 and TRBJ2-5; TRBD1 is a possible D gene (6 bases). Trimming stripped 5 bases from V and 2 bases from J, with 18 bases between. The CDR3 loop spans 16 amino acids. Germline CDR1 reads SEHNR; CDR2 reads FQNEAQ (reference sequence). The CDR3 spells CASSRGIGGLQETQYF. The CDR3 DNA sequence: TGTGCCAGCAGCCGGGGTATAGGGGGATTGCAAGAGACCCAGTACTTC.